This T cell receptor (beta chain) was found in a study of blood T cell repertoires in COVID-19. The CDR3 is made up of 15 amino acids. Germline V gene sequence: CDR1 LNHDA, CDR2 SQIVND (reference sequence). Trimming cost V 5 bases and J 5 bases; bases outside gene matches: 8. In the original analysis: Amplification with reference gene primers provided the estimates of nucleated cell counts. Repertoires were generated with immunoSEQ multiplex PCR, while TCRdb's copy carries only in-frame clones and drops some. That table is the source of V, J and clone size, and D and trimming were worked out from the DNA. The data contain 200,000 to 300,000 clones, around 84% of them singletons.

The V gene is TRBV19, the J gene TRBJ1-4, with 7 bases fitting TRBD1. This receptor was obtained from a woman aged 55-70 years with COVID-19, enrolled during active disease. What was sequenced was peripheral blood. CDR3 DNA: TGTGCCAGTAGTGCGACAGGGCCCGCAAATGAAAAACTGTTTTTT. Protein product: CASSATGPANEKLFF.